These 27 T cell receptor beta chains came from one sample sequenced in a study of T cells expressing NK-cell markers. Reanalyzing the 5' RACE reads, TCRdb keeps one entry per CDR3 protein, without DNA. This sample's clone table lists about 390,000 distinct CDR3 sequences. Source material: blood T cells: a sorted CD56 or NKG2C T cell subset, CD4+ or CD8+ T cells, or bulk PBMC T cells (not recorded which). These receptors came from a woman in her 50s in good health.

The CDR3 protein is CASRRDFRGGYNEQFF. The chain combines TRBV6-6 with TRBJ2-1; TCRdb's D call of TRBD1 is untestable without DNA. The CDR3 has 16 amino acids. The germline V gene has CDR1 MNHNY and CDR2 SVGAGI (reference sequence).

The chain has TRBV4-1 and TRBJ2-1. The CDR3 loop spans 16 amino acids. Germline V CDR1 and CDR2: MGHRA, YSYEKL. The CDR3 protein is CASSQFKRSPYNEQFF.

This CDR3 reads CASTKTNTGTGGLNEQFF. The chain has TRBV5-1 and TRBJ2-1; the TCRdb call, TRBD1, lacks DNA for checking. Germline CDR1 and CDR2: SGHRS and YFSETQ. The length of the CDR3 is 18 residues.

The CDR3 sequence: CASSLEGGQETQYF. The rearrangement uses TRBV7-7 and TRBJ2-5; TCRdb selects TRBD1, and the lack of DNA leaves this call unchecked. The length of the CDR3 is 14 residues. The germline V gene has CDR1 SSHAT and CDR2 FNYEAQ (reference sequence). Combining the CDR3 with reference TRBV7-7 and TRBJ2-5 gives the whole variable domain GAGVSQSPRYKVTKRGQDVTLRCDPISSHATLYWYQQALGQGPEFLTYFNYEAQPDKSGLPSDRFSAERPEGSISTLTIQRTEQRDSAMYRCASSLEGGQETQYFGPGTRLLVL.

This sequence joins TRBV12-3 or TRBV12-4 and TRBJ1-2; TCRdb names TRBD1, which stays unverified in the absence of DNA. The CDR3 sequence is 13 residues long. CDR3 sequence: CASSPRVPYGYTF.

The chain has TRBV29-1 and TRBJ1-2. Germline values: CDR1 SQVTM, CDR2 ANQGSEA. The length of the CDR3 is 14 residues. The CDR3 reads CSAGGVPANYGYTF.

The chain joins TRBV6-5 to TRBJ2-2. This CDR3 region has 13 residues. The germline CDR1 and CDR2 sequences are MNHEY and SVGAGI. The CDR3 region is CASSQSTDGELFF.

The V and J genes are TRBV5-1 and TRBJ2-7; as DNA is missing, the TRBD2 call by TCRdb cannot be tested. Germline values: CDR1 SGHRS, CDR2 YFSETQ. The CDR3 contains 17 residues. Here the CDR3 reads CASSLLQTSGSSYEQYF. The full variable domain, its missing parts supplied by reference TRBV5-1 and TRBJ2-7, is KAGVTQTPRYLIKTRGQQVTLSCSPISGHRSVSWYQQTPGQGLQFLFEYFSETQRNKGNFPGRFSGRQFSNSRSEMNVSTLELGDSALYLCASSLLQTSGSSYEQYFGPGTRLTVT.

V is TRBV20-1 and J is TRBJ2-1; there is no DNA to check the TCRdb D call of TRBD1. Germline V lookup: CDR1 DFQATT, CDR2 SNEGSKA (reference sequence). This CDR3 is built from 13 residues. CDR3 protein: CSAFQDRANEQFF.

The genes are TRBV7-2 and TRBJ2-5; absent DNA, TCRdb's TRBD1 call cannot be checked. CDR3 length: 15 amino acids. The V gene's germline CDR1 is SGHTA and CDR2 FQGNSA. CDR3 sequence: CASSARPGRQETQYF. The full variable domain, its missing parts supplied by reference TRBV7-2 and TRBJ2-5, is GAGVSQSPSNKVTEKGKDVELRCDPISGHTALYWYRQSLGQGLEFLIYFQGNSAPDKSGLPSDRFSAERTGGSVSTLTIQRTQQEDSAVYLCASSARPGRQETQYFGPGTRLLVL.

J is TRBJ1-5 and V is TRBV20-1; absent DNA, TCRdb's TRBD1 call cannot be checked. CDR1 and CDR2 (germline): DFQATT, SNEGSKA (reference sequence). The CDR3 is 18 residues long. The CDR3 sequence: CSAVRGILKYDSNQPQHF.

The V gene is TRBV27, the J gene TRBJ2-1; the TCRdb D gene call, TRBD2, has no DNA to confirm it. CDR3 length: 17 amino acids. The germline gives CDR1 MNHEY, CDR2 SMNVEV (reference sequence). The CDR3 here is CASSLFTTSGLHDEQFF.

V is TRBV27 and J is TRBJ2-1; the D call from TCRdb, TRBD1, cannot be confirmed without DNA. The CDR3 is made up of 17 amino acids. CDR1 is MNHEY and CDR2 is SMNVEV in the germline V gene (reference sequence). CDR3 loop: CASSFLRGGPGYNEQFF.

The rearrangement joins TRBV20-1 to TRBJ1-3; TCRdb lists TRBD1, though no DNA is available to test this call. The germline CDR1 and CDR2 sequences are DFQATT and SNEGSKA (reference sequence). This CDR3 is 18 amino acids long. CDR3 amino acids: CSAIIQGNPIPSGNTIYF.

The gene calls are TRBV5-1 and TRBJ2-7; TCRdb calls TRBD2, which cannot be checked without DNA. CDR1 and CDR2 (germline): SGHRS, YFSETQ. The CDR3 loop spans 18 amino acids. This CDR3 is CASSPSLTSGRASNEQYF. Complete variable domain (other parts from reference TRBV5-1 and TRBJ2-7): KAGVTQTPRYLIKTRGQQVTLSCSPISGHRSVSWYQQTPGQGLQFLFEYFSETQRNKGNFPGRFSGRQFSNSRSEMNVSTLELGDSALYLCASSPSLTSGRASNEQYFGPGTRLTVT.

J is TRBJ1-6 and V is TRBV2; as DNA is missing, the TRBD1 call by TCRdb cannot be tested. Looked up from germline, CDR1 is SNHLY and CDR2 is FYNNEI. The CDR3 covers 15 residues. This chain's CDR3 is CASRGVQGASSPLHF. The whole variable domain, filled in from reference TRBV2 and TRBJ1-6, reads EPEVTQTPSHQVTQMGQEVILRCVPISNHLYFYWYRQILGQKVEFLVSFYNNEISEKSEIFDDQFSVERPDGSNFTLKIRSTKLEDSAMYFCASRGVQGASSPLHFGNGTRLTVT.

The chain joins TRBV6-5 to TRBJ2-3; the TCRdb call, TRBD1, lacks DNA for checking. Germline V gives CDR1 MNHEY, CDR2 SVGAGI. CDR3 size: 13 residues. The CDR3 reads CASSQTGLDTQYF.

J is TRBJ2-2 and V is TRBV20-1; TCRdb lists TRBD2, though no DNA is available to test this call. The germline gives CDR1 DFQATT, CDR2 SNEGSKA (reference sequence). The CDR3 consists of 17 residues. CDR3 protein: CSARDRGAGTNTGELFF.

The chain recombines TRBV12-3 or TRBV12-4 with TRBJ1-5; the TRBD1 assignment by TCRdb is unverifiable without DNA. The CDR3 is 14 residues long. This chain's CDR3 is CASSLGGGNQPQHF.

The J gene is TRBJ2-3, the V gene TRBV5-4; checking the TCRdb D call of TRBD1 is not possible without DNA. The germline gives CDR1 SGHNT, CDR2 YYREEE (reference sequence). The CDR3 loop spans 14 amino acids. CDR3 amino acids: CASRARSSTDTQYF. The full variable domain, rest sourced from reference TRBV5-4 and TRBJ2-3, is ETGVTQSPTHLIKTRGQQVTLRCSSQSGHNTVSWYQQALGQGPQFIFQYYREEENGRGNFPPRFSGLQFPNYSSELNVNALELDDSALYLCASRARSSTDTQYFGPGTRLTVL.

The chain is built from TRBV3-1 and TRBJ1-1; TCRdb returns TRBD1, unconfirmable since there is no DNA. This CDR3 is 15 amino acids long. Germline lookup yields CDR1 LGHDT and CDR2 YNNKEL (reference sequence). The CDR3: CASSPATGVNTEAFF.

The genes are TRBV7-8 and TRBJ2-1. Germline V gene lookup returns CDR1 SGHVS and CDR2 FQNEAQ. The CDR3 runs 12 residues. CDR3 amino acids: CASSRAVNEQFF. Filled out from reference TRBV7-8 and TRBJ2-1, the complete variable domain reads GAGVSQSPRYKVAKRGQDVALRCDPISGHVSLFWYQQALGQGPEFLTYFQNEAQLDKSGLPSDRFFAERPEGSVSTLKIQRTQQEDSAVYLCASSRAVNEQFFGPGTRLTVL.

J is TRBJ1-6 and V is TRBV5-1. The germline V gene encodes CDR1 SGHRS and CDR2 YFSETQ. CDR3 length: 14 amino acids. The CDR3 spells CASSRGTVNSPLHF.

This sequence joins TRBV7-9 and TRBJ2-5; without DNA, the TCRdb call of TRBD2 cannot be checked. Per germline, CDR1 SEHNR and CDR2 FQNEAQ (reference sequence). The CDR3 length is 13 residues. The chain's CDR3 is CASGGDLKETQYF.

This chain connects TRBV6-5 to TRBJ1-1. The CDR3 spans 14 residues. Per the germline V gene, CDR1 is MNHEY and CDR2 is SVGAGI. This CDR3 reads CATSLYQVNTEAFF.

This rearrangement joins TRBV11-2 to TRBJ2-1; TCRdb lists TRBD2, though no DNA is available to test this call. Germline CDR1 is SGHAT and CDR2 is FQNNGV. CDR3 length: 16 residues. The chain's CDR3 is CASSKSSPSALEVQFF.

The V call is TRBV7-8, the J call TRBJ2-5; the TRBD1 assignment by TCRdb is unverifiable without DNA. The V gene's germline CDR1 is SGHVS and CDR2 FQNEAQ. The CDR3 sequence is 16 residues long. CDR3 in amino acids: CASSRRGGTATETQYF.